The next 26 T cell receptor beta chains were all read from a single sample in a study of molecular identifiers for immune sequencing clone quantification. In TCRdb, the PCR reads were re-called with MiXCR into one record per CDR3 protein. The table shows around 86,000 distinct CDR3 sequences, with 15% to 20% occurring only once. The specimen sequenced was naive CD8+ T cells from blood, with Jurkat cell RNA spiked in. Documented subset: FACS-sorted CD8+CD4-CCR7+CD45RA+ naive T cells. Source of these receptors: a human donor in good health. Some libraries in this study had Jurkat cell RNA spiked in.

This clonotype was picked up many times. The rearrangement joins TRBV7-2 to TRBJ2-7, with 10 nucleotides matching TRBD2. The CDR3 covers 14 residues. V was clipped by 4 bases and J by 0 bases; unmatched bases: 0. The germline CDR1 and CDR2 sequences are SGHTA and FQGNSA. CDR3 DNA sequence: TGTGCCAGCAGCTCTAGCGGGAGCTCCTACGAGCAGTACTTC. It yields the protein CASSSSGSSYEQYF.

This clonotype was seen ten or more times. The chain has TRBV7-9 and TRBJ2-1; D remains unclear. CDR3 length: 12 residues. V dropped 0 bases and J dropped 10 bases, with 7 bases sitting between them. CDR1 SEHNR and CDR2 FQNEAQ come from the germline V gene (reference sequence). The CDR3 nucleotides are TGTGCCAGCAGCTTAGCTCCCGGGGAGCAGTTCTTC. This translates into CASSLAPGEQFF.

This clonotype was seen many times. The V call is TRBV7-9, the J call TRBJ1-3; no clear D gene. This CDR3 comprises 16 residues. Trimming removed 4 bases at V and 0 bases at J, with 13 bases between. The V gene's germline CDR1 is SEHNR and CDR2 FQNEAQ (reference sequence). For the CDR3, the DNA is TGTGCCAGCAGCTCCCCGGCGGCGGACTCTGGAAACACCATATATTTT. This encodes CASSSPAADSGNTIYF.

At least ten counts were recorded for this clonotype. This chain joins TRBV12-5 and TRBJ2-7; D is unclear. CDR3 length: 14 residues. V dropped 6 bases and J dropped 0 bases, with 12 bases sitting between them. The germline V gene encodes CDR1 LGHNT and CDR2 FRNRAP. The CDR3 protein is CASGHHRSSYEQYF. DNA for the CDR3: TGTGCTAGTGGACATCACCGAAGCTCCTACGAGCAGTACTTC.

As concerns this clonotype: A read error may account for a junction end that differs from germline. J is TRBJ2-7 and V is TRBV5-1; no firm D call. The germline gives CDR1 SGHRS, CDR2 YFSETQ. The CDR3 contains 12 residues. CDR3 region: CTSSLGVYEHYF. In nucleotides, the CDR3 is TGCACCAGCAGCTTGGGCGTCTACGAGCATTACTTC.

As to this clonotype: This clone may be a read error of a much larger clone one base away. DNA of the CDR3: TGTGCCAGCAGCAACCGGGACAAGGTGAACACTGAAGCTTTCTTT. Translating it yields CASSNRDKVNTEAFF. V gene TRBV7-9 combines with J gene TRBJ1-1, with a possible D match to TRBD1 (6 bases). Trimming pared 5 bases from V and 0 bases from J, leaving 13 bases between. CDR3 length: 15 amino acids. Germline CDR1 SEHNR, CDR2 FQNEAQ (reference sequence).

This clonotype was seen many times. V usage is TRBV27 and J usage is TRBJ2-5; possible D gene TRBD2, 7 bases. The CDR3 runs 15 residues. With 5 bases removed from V and 5 bases from J, the gap between germline ends came to 18 bases. Germline-derived CDR1 and CDR2 are MNHEY and SMNVEV (reference sequence). Written as DNA, the CDR3 is TGTGCCAGCAGTCCGGGAGAGGGGGGGGTCGAGACCCAGTACTTC. Encoded protein: CASSPGEGGVETQYF.

The sample holds many counts of this clonotype. This rearrangement joins TRBV13 to TRBJ1-6, with D unresolved. With 3 bases removed from V and 6 bases from J, the gap between germline ends came to 24 bases. Germline loops: CDR1 PRHDT, CDR2 FYEKMQ (reference sequence). There are 19 residues in the CDR3. This CDR3 is CASSFKVGPNNGVNSPLHF. The CDR3 DNA sequence: TGTGCCAGCAGCTTTAAAGTCGGGCCGAATAATGGGGTTAATTCACCCCTCCACTTT.

Turning to this clonotype: Since the CDR3 does not end with the conserved phenylalanine or tryptophan, this likely comes from a read error. The rearrangement joins TRBV19 to TRBJ1-1; D is undetermined. Germline V gives CDR1 LNHDA, CDR2 SQIVND (reference sequence). This CDR3 is built from 10 residues. With 6 bases removed from V and 6 bases from J, the gap between germline ends came to 5 bases. DNA of the CDR3: TGTGCCAGTAGAGCTGCTGAAGCTTTCCTT. Its protein is CASRAAEAFL.

This clonotype was found many times. This chain connects TRBV6-2 or TRBV6-3 to TRBJ2-5; D is possibly TRBD1 (6 bases). CDR1 is MNHEY, CDR2 SVGEGT, per germline. Trimming removed 6 bases from V and 2 bases from J, with 16 bases in between. CDR3 length: 15 amino acids. The DNA for the CDR3 is TGTGCCAGCAGCCAAGAGTTCGGACAGCAAGAGACCCAGTACTTC. Translated, it gives CASSQEFGQQETQYF.

Many counts were recorded for this clonotype. V is TRBV7-2 and J is TRBJ2-3; no definite D call. V lost 4 bases and J lost 0, with 14 bases in between. Per germline, CDR1 SGHTA and CDR2 FQGNSA. The CDR3 runs 16 residues. The CDR3 bases are TGTGCCAGCAGCTCTATCTCTGAGCTTAGCACAGATACGCAGTATTTT. Protein: CASSSISELSTDTQYF. The full variable domain, its missing parts supplied by reference TRBV7-2 and TRBJ2-3, is GAGVSQSPSNKVTEKGKDVELRCDPISGHTALYWYRQSLGQGLEFLIYFQGNSAPDKSGLPSDRFSAERTGGSVSTLTIQRTQQEDSAVYLCASSSISELSTDTQYFGPGTRLTVL.

There are many counts of this clonotype. The rearrangement links TRBV5-1 to TRBJ2-7, with unresolved D. Germline assignment: CDR1 SGHRS and CDR2 YFSETQ. CDR3 length equals 11 residues. Trimming took off 7 bases at V and 2 bases at J, with 7 bases between the two ends. The CDR3 DNA reads TGCGCCAGCGGTACAGCCTACGAGCAGTACTTC. Amino acids: CASGTAYEQYF.

J is TRBJ2-3 and V is TRBV6-5; 8 bases map to TRBD2. The CDR3 contains 22 residues. V was clipped by 0 bases and J by 2 bases; unmatched bases: 22. Germline CDR1 is MNHEY and CDR2 is SVGAGI. CDR3 sequence (DNA): TGTGCCAGCAGTTACTCTCCCGCAGGGGCATGGGCGGGAGGACGGGACACAGATACGCAGTATTTT. It yields the protein CASSYSPAGAWAGGRDTDTQYF.

The table lists this clonotype with many counts. This sequence joins TRBV7-6 and TRBJ2-2; D not certain. The V end was cut by 0 bases, the J end by 8 bases, with 4 bases between. The germline gives CDR1 SGHVS, CDR2 FNYEAQ. This CDR3 has 12 amino acids. In nucleotides, the CDR3 is TGTGCCAGCAGCTTAGCGTTAGGGGAGCTGTTTTTT. Protein sequence: CASSLALGELFF.

There are many counts of this clonotype. The rearrangement joins TRBV6-1 to TRBJ2-7, with 10 positions matching TRBD1. Trimming cost V 4 bases and J 4 bases; bases outside gene matches: 10. Germline V CDR1 and CDR2: MNHNS, SASEGT. The CDR3 covers 16 residues. The CDR3 nucleotides read TGTGCCAGCAGTGGCTCGGGGACAGGGGTCGCGTACGAGCAGTACTTC. Its protein is CASSGSGTGVAYEQYF.

This clonotype was seen at least ten times. The chain recombines TRBV23-1 with TRBJ2-6; possibly TRBD2 for D (5 bases). TRBV23-1 qualifies as an ORF whose function is uncertain. The CDR3 runs to 21 residues. V shed 6 bases and J shed 0 bases, with 27 bases lying between them. CDR3 sequence: CASSLLEPRDGPYSGANVLTF. The CDR3 nucleotides read TGCGCCAGCAGCCTACTAGAGCCCCGAGACGGACCCTACTCTGGGGCCAACGTCCTGACTTTC.

This clonotype was counted at least ten times. The genes are TRBV7-2 and TRBJ2-7, with 7 nucleotides matching TRBD1. V gave up 5 bases and J gave up 0 bases; unmatched junction bases: 4. This CDR3 contains 14 residues. Germline V gives CDR1 SGHTA, CDR2 FQGNSA. CDR3 nucleotide sequence: TGTGCCAGCAGCCCGGGACAGATCTCCTACGAGCAGTACTTC. Encoded protein: CASSPGQISYEQYF. The complete variable domain, with remaining parts taken from reference TRBV7-2 and TRBJ2-7, reads GAGVSQSPSNKVTEKGKDVELRCDPISGHTALYWYRQSLGQGLEFLIYFQGNSAPDKSGLPSDRFSAERTGGSVSTLTIQRTQQEDSAVYLCASSPGQISYEQYFGPGTRLTVT.

The chain carries TRBV30 and TRBJ2-2, with TRBD2 as a possible D gene (6 bases). V was shortened by 5 bases and J by 3 bases, with 16 bases between the two germline ends. The CDR3 has 15 residues. The V gene's germline CDR1 is GTSNPN and CDR2 SVGIG (reference sequence). The CDR3 sequence: CAWGFWRGDTGELFF. CDR3 coding DNA: TGTGCCTGGGGGTTTTGGAGGGGCGACACCGGGGAGCTGTTTTTT.

The chain is built from TRBV7-6 and TRBJ2-5; D ambiguous. Germline V CDR1 and CDR2: SGHVS, FNYEAQ. Deletions cut 7 bases from V and 0 bases from J, with 12 bases between. The CDR3 is 14 residues long. The CDR3 DNA reads TGTGCCAGCAACGAGTTGGGGTACCAAGAGACCCAGTACTTC. Encoded protein: CASNELGYQETQYF. Variable domain in full (rest from reference TRBV7-6 and TRBJ2-5): GAGVSQSPRYKVTKRGQDVALRCDPISGHVSLYWYRQALGQGPEFLTYFNYEAQQDKSGLPNDRFSAERPEGSISTLTIQRTEQRDSAMYRCASNELGYQETQYFGPGTRLLVL.

This clonotype has ten or more counts. This chain joins TRBV6-4 and TRBJ1-4; no definite D call. The CDR3 has 15 residues. V lost 7 bases and J lost 0, with 12 bases in between. Germline V CDR1 and CDR2: MRHNA, SNTAGT. CDR3 nucleotide sequence: TGTGCCAGCACCCGGGAGAGATCAACTAATGAAAAACTGTTTTTT. Its translation: CASTRERSTNEKLFF.

In this sample, this clonotype turned up a few times. The rearrangement uses TRBV2 and TRBJ1-1; a weak D match, TRBD1 (5 bases). CDR1 SNHLY and CDR2 FYNNEI come from the germline V gene. This CDR3 contains 14 residues. Trimming cost V 6 bases and J 0 bases, with 11 bases left between them. Here the CDR3 reads CASSEGTLNTEAFF. CDR3 in DNA: TGTGCCAGCAGCGAGGGGACCCTGAACACTGAAGCTTTCTTT.

This clonotype was seen at least ten times. The genes are TRBV6-1 and TRBJ2-3; D tentatively reads TRBD1 or TRBD2 (5 bases each). Germline CDR1 and CDR2: MNHNS and SASEGT. This CDR3 has 16 residues. Trimming left V 2 bases short and J 2 bases short, with 14 bases between. The CDR3, as DNA: TGTGCCAGCAGTGAACTACTAGGACAAAACACAGATACGCAGTATTTT. Protein sequence: CASSELLGQNTDTQYF.

This clonotype was counted many times. The chain has TRBV2 and TRBJ2-1; D uncertain. V was clipped by 1 base and J by 4 bases, with 5 bases between them. CDR3 length: 13 amino acids. Germline V gene sequence: CDR1 SNHLY, CDR2 FYNNEI. CDR3 residues: CASSEGTYNEQFF. The CDR3 DNA follows: TGTGCCAGCAGTGAAGGTACTTACAATGAGCAGTTCTTC.

This clonotype was recorded at least ten times. The DNA for the CDR3 is TGTGCCAGCAGCTTAAAAAGGTGGCAGCGAACCTACAATGAGCAGTTCTTC. This sequence encodes CASSLKRWQRTYNEQFF. This chain links TRBV11-2 with TRBJ2-1; D is ambiguous. CDR1 and CDR2 (germline): SGHAT, FQNNGV. Between the trimmed V and J ends, which lost 2 bases and 2 bases, there was a span of 16 bases. CDR3 length equals 17 residues.

This clonotype has a count of ten or more. The chain combines TRBV12-5 with TRBJ1-1; a weak D match, TRBD1 (5 bases). Germline CDR1 and CDR2: LGHNT and FRNRAP. V was clipped by 8 bases and J by 1 base, with 11 bases between them. The CDR3 contains 13 residues. The CDR3, as DNA: TGTGCTAGTTCCCGAACAGGGAACACTGAAGCTTTCTTT. Its protein is CASSRTGNTEAFF.

On this clonotype itself: One base away lies a much larger clone, so this may be a sequencing read error. The gene calls are TRBV27 and TRBJ2-7, with 13 bases fitting TRBD2. In germline, CDR1 is MNHEY, CDR2 SMNVEV (reference sequence). The CDR3 is 16 residues long. V was clipped by 0 bases and J by 2 bases; unmatched bases: 1. The CDR3 nucleotides read TGTGCCAGCAGTTTATCGGGACTAGCGGGACCCTACGAGCAGTACTTC. Protein product: CASSLSGLAGPYEQYF.